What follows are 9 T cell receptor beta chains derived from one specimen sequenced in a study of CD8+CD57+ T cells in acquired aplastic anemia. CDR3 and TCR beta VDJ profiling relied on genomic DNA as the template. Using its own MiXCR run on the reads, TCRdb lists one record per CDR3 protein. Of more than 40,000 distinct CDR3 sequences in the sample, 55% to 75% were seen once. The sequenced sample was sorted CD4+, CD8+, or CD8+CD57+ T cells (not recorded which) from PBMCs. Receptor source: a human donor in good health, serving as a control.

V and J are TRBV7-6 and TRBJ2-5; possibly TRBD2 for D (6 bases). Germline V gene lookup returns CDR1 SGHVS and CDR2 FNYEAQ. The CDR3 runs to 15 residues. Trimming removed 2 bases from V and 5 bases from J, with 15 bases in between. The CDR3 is CASSLMEGLWETQYF. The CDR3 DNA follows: TGTGCCAGCAGCTTAATGGAGGGGCTTTGGGAGACCCAGTACTTC.

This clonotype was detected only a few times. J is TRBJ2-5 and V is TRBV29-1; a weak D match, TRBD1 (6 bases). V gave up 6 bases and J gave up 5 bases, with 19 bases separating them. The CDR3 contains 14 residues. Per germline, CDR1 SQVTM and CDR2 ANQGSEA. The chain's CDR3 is CSVIGLTGLETQYF. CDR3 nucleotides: TGCAGCGTAATTGGTCTAACAGGGTTGGAGACCCAGTACTTC.

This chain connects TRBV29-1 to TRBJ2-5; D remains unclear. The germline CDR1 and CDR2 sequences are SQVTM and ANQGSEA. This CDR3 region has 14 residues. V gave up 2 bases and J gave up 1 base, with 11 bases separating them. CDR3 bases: TGCAGCGTTGAATTCCCGGAAGGCCAAGAGACCCAGTACTTC. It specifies CSVEFPEGQETQYF.

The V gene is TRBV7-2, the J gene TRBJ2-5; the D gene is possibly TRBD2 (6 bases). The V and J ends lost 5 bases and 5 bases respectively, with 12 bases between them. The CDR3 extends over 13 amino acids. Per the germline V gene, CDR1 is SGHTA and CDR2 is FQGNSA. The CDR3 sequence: CASSVGLTETQYF. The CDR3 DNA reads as TGTGCCAGCAGCGTTGGACTAACGGAGACCCAGTACTTC.

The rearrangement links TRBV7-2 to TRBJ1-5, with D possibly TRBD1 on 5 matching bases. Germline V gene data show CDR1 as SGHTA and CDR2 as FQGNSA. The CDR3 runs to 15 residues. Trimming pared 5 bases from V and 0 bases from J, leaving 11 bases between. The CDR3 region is CASSRWGGSNQPQHF. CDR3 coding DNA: TGTGCCAGCAGCAGATGGGGGGGTAGCAATCAGCCCCAGCATTTT.

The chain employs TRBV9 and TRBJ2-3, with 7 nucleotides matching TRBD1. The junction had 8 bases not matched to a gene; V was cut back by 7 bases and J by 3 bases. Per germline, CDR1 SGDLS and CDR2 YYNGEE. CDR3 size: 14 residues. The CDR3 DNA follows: TGTGCCAGCTGCAGGGGGAGTAGTACAGATACGCAGTATTTT. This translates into CASCRGSSTDTQYF. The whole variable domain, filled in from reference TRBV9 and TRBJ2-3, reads DSGVTQTPKHLITATGQRVTLRCSPRSGDLSVYWYQQSLDQGLQFLIQYYNGEERAKGNILERFSAQQFPDLHSELNLSSLELGDSALYFCASCRGSSTDTQYFGPGTRLTVL.

CDR3 nucleotide sequence: TGTGCCAGCAAAGGGCGGGACCCCGGGGGCACTGAAGCTTTCTTT. This codes for CASKGRDPGGTEAFF. The chain has TRBV25-1 and TRBJ1-1, with D possibly matching TRBD1 (5 bases). V dropped 7 bases and J dropped 4 bases, with 19 bases sitting between them. CDR1 MGHDK and CDR2 SYGVNS come from the germline V gene. The CDR3 extends over 15 amino acids.

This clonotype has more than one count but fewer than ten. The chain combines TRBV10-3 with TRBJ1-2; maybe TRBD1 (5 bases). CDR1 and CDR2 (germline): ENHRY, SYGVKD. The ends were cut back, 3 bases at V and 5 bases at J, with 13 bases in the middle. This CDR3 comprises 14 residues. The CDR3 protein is CAISDMGVVYGYTF. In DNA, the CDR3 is TGTGCCATCAGTGATATGGGGGTGGTATATGGCTACACCTTC.

CDR3 DNA: TGTGCCAGCAGCTTATCCCAGTCGGTGGAGCGGACCTTC. Its translation: CASSLSQSVERTF. This chain connects TRBV7-2 to TRBJ1-2; D is undetermined. Germline-derived CDR1 and CDR2 are SGHTA and FQGNSA. V was trimmed by 2 bases and J by 14 bases, leaving 18 bases between them. This CDR3 region has 13 residues. Together with reference TRBV7-2 and TRBJ1-2, the CDR3 gives the full variable domain: GAGVSQSPSNKVTEKGKDVELRCDPISGHTALYWYRQSLGQGLEFLIYFQGNSAPDKSGLPSDRFSAERTGGSVSTLTIQRTQQEDSAVYLCASSLSQSVERTFGSGTRLTVV.